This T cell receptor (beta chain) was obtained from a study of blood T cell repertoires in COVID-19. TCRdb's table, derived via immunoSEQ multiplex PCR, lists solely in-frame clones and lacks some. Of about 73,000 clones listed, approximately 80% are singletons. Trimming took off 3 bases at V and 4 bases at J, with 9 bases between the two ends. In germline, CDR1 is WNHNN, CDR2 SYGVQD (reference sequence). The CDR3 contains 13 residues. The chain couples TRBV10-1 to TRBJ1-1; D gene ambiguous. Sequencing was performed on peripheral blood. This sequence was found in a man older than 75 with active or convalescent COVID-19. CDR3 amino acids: CASSDRGFTEAFF. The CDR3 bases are TGCGCCAGCAGTGACCGCGGGTTCACTGAAGCTTTCTTT.